Below, 30 T cell receptor beta chains from the same sample are listed, as sequenced in a study of memory CD4+ T cells and cytomegalovirus serostatus (dated by TCRdb to between 2019 and 2020). Libraries were built with the immunoSEQ multiplex PCR assay. Not all clones reach the TCRdb copy of this immuneACCESS table, which keeps in-frame sequences only. Checked studies attribute under half of the gap to unresolved V genes and leave the rest unexplained. The sample contains about 29,000 clones, about 80% of them found a single time. Together, the top ten hold more than 0.55% of the sample. Single viable CD3+CD4+CD8-CD45RO+ cells were sorted as memory CD4+ T cells on a FACSAria II. Material for sequencing was memory CD4+ T cells from blood. The source of these receptors is an adult in good health and CMV-seronegative.

The chain employs TRBV5-6 and TRBJ1-1; maybe TRBD1 (5 bases). CDR3 length: 15 residues. CDR1 is SGHDT and CDR2 is YYEEEE in the germline V gene. The germline V and J ends were trimmed by 0 bases and 2 bases, with 11 bases remaining between them. The CDR3 nucleotides are TGTGCCAGCAGCTTGGTTACACGGGACAACACTGAAGCTTTCTTT. Translation: CASSLVTRDNTEAFF.

V and J are TRBV27 and TRBJ1-2, with TRBD1 matching over 8 bases. V was pared by 6 bases and J by 5 bases, with 8 bases of the junction left unmatched. Germline assignment: CDR1 MNHEY and CDR2 SMNVEV (reference sequence). The CDR3 runs 14 residues. CDR3 DNA sequence: TGTGCCAGCAGGCCGACAGGGGCTCGGTATGGCTACACCTTC. Amino acids: CASRPTGARYGYTF.

The rearrangement links TRBV11-1 to TRBJ2-3; weak D call: TRBD2 (7 bases). Per germline, CDR1 SGHAT and CDR2 FQDESV (reference sequence). This CDR3 spans 17 amino acids. V gave up 1 base and J gave up 0 bases, with 14 bases separating them. CDR3 sequence reads: CASSLVGGAVSTDTQYF. In DNA form, the CDR3 reads TGTGCCAGCAGCTTAGTGGGGGGGGCGGTGAGCACAGATACGCAGTATTTT.

The V and J genes are TRBV11-3 and TRBJ1-1; D unresolved. Germline CDR1 and CDR2: SGHNT and YENEEA. This CDR3 spans 15 amino acids. The V gene lost 2 bases and the J gene lost 0 bases, with 10 bases spanning the gap. The CDR3 protein is CASSLNLAMNTEAFF. The CDR3, as DNA: TGTGCCAGCAGCTTAAATCTGGCCATGAACACTGAAGCTTTCTTT.

The chain couples TRBV30 to TRBJ1-2, with 7 positions matching TRBD1. Germline CDR1 reads GTSNPN; CDR2 reads SVGIG (reference sequence). The CDR3 length is 14 residues. With V trimmed by 1 base and J by 1 base, 3 bases remained unmatched. CDR3 sequence reads: CAWSGTGGNYGYTF. In nucleotides, the CDR3 is TGTGCCTGGAGTGGGACAGGTGGTAACTATGGCTACACCTTC.

Remarks on this clone: At one boundary the junction diverges from the germline segment, which might be a read error. This chain uses TRBV7-7 with TRBJ2-5; D possibly uses TRBD1 or TRBD2 (5 bases each). The CDR3 covers 15 residues. Germline CDR1 SSHAT, CDR2 FNYEAQ (reference sequence). CDR3 nucleotide sequence: TGTGCTAGCAGCACGGGACGGGTCCTTCAAGAGACCCAGTACTTC. Amino acids: CASSTGRVLQETQYF.

A few counts support this clone. In the same sample, other DNA sequences code for this CDR3. The rearrangement uses TRBV29-1 and TRBJ1-1; no clear D. CDR3 length: 12 residues. V shed 1 base and J shed 5 bases, with 8 bases lying between them. Germline loops: CDR1 SQVTM, CDR2 ANQGSEA. CDR3 sequence: CSVEARGTEAFF. The DNA for the CDR3 is TGCAGCGTTGAAGCGCGGGGAACTGAAGCTTTCTTT.

V usage is TRBV19 and J usage is TRBJ1-2, with a tentative D call TRBD1 (6 bases). The V and J ends lost 4 bases and 7 bases respectively, with 13 bases between them. The germline gives CDR1 LNHDA, CDR2 SQIVND (reference sequence). The CDR3 consists of 13 residues. DNA of the CDR3: TGTGCCAGTAGTAAGGCCAGGGGTGGTGGCTACACCTTC. It translates to CASSKARGGGYTF. The variable domain in full, completed from reference TRBV19 and TRBJ1-2, reads DGGITQSPKYLFRKEGQNVTLSCEQNLNHDAMYWYRQDPGQGLRLIYYSQIVNDFQKGDIAEGYSVSREKKESFPLTVTSAQKNPTAFYLCASSKARGGGYTFGSGTRLTVV.

The chain employs TRBV7-2 and TRBJ2-2, with a weak D call TRBD1 (6 bases). This CDR3 spans 14 amino acids. V was clipped by 5 bases and J by 2 bases, with 9 bases between them. Per germline, CDR1 SGHTA and CDR2 FQGNSA. CDR3 DNA sequence: TGTGCCAGCAGCCTACAGGGAAACACCGGGGAGCTGTTTTTT. Translation: CASSLQGNTGELFF.

The V and J genes are TRBV6-1 and TRBJ1-2; D is perhaps TRBD1 (5 bases). CDR3 size: 13 residues. The ends were cut back, 6 bases at V and 2 bases at J, with 10 bases in the middle. CDR1 is MNHNS and CDR2 is SASEGT in the germline V gene. CDR3 coding DNA: TGTGCCAGCAGGGGGCGACCGAACTATGGCTACACCTTC. Amino acid sequence: CASRGRPNYGYTF.

The chain has TRBV7-9 and TRBJ1-1, with TRBD1 matching over 7 bases. Germline CDR1 reads SEHNR; CDR2 reads FQNEAQ (reference sequence). The CDR3 is 16 amino acids. V was pared by 1 base and J by 1 base, with 6 bases of the junction left unmatched. CDR3 bases: TGTGCCAGCAGCTTAGGGGTGGGACAGAGGAACACTGAAGCTTTCTTT. It specifies CASSLGVGQRNTEAFF.

This chain joins TRBV6-1 and TRBJ2-7; no clear D gene. Deletions cut 0 bases from V and 0 bases from J, with 12 bases between. Germline V gives CDR1 MNHNS, CDR2 SASEGT. The CDR3 is 16 residues long. The CDR3 DNA reads TGTGCCAGCAGTGAAGCGCTTCCCCAGAACTCCTACGAGCAGTACTTC. Its protein product is CASSEALPQNSYEQYF.

This CDR3 reads CSGAGTYGYTF. CDR3 bases: TGCAGCGGTGCAGGGACCTATGGCTACACCTTC. The genes are TRBV29-1 and TRBJ1-2, with a tentative D call TRBD1 (5 bases). V lost 7 bases to trimming and J lost 4 bases, with 10 bases between them. Germline CDR1 and CDR2: SQVTM and ANQGSEA. This CDR3 spans 11 amino acids. Full variable domain (missing parts from reference TRBV29-1 and TRBJ1-2): SAVISQKPSRDICQRGTSLTIQCQVDSQVTMMFWYRQQPGQSLTLIATANQGSEATYESGFVIDKFPISRPNLTFSTLTVSNMSPEDSSIYLCSGAGTYGYTFGSGTRLTVV.

V is TRBV5-6 and J is TRBJ2-1; tentative D call: TRBD2 (5 bases). The germline gives CDR1 SGHDT, CDR2 YYEEEE. The CDR3 runs 14 residues. The ends were cut back, 2 bases at V and 2 bases at J, with 8 bases in the middle. DNA of the CDR3: TGTGCCAGCAGCTTAACGGGGACCTACAATGAGCAGTTCTTC. Protein product: CASSLTGTYNEQFF.

The genes are TRBV27 and TRBJ1-3; unclear D gene. CDR1 is MNHEY and CDR2 is SMNVEV in the germline V gene (reference sequence). Trimming stripped 4 bases from V and 0 bases from J, with 16 bases between. This CDR3 comprises 17 residues. The CDR3 sequence is CASSSTPLRGSGNTIYF. The CDR3 DNA sequence: TGTGCCAGCAGTTCAACGCCTCTTCGGGGCTCTGGAAACACCATATATTTT.

The rearrangement uses TRBV6-1 and TRBJ2-7; 7 bases line up with TRBD1. Germline CDR1 is MNHNS and CDR2 is SASEGT. V lost 7 bases to trimming and J lost 2 bases; unmatched junction nucleotides: 11. This CDR3 contains 15 residues. CDR3 sequence reads: CASTPRDSRTYEQYF. CDR3 in DNA: TGTGCCAGCACGCCCAGGGACAGTAGAACCTACGAGCAGTACTTC.

This chain links TRBV7-2 with TRBJ2-5; 7 bases are a match to TRBD2. V shed 1 base and J 5 bases; nucleotides not matched to a gene: 7. CDR1 is SGHTA, CDR2 FQGNSA, per germline. The CDR3 extends over 15 amino acids. The CDR3 loop reads CASSLGSGGVETQYF. CDR3 coding DNA: TGTGCCAGCAGCTTAGGCTCTGGGGGGGTGGAGACCCAGTACTTC.

The chain recombines TRBV7-3 with TRBJ1-1; perhaps TRBD1 as D (5 bases). This CDR3 is built from 13 residues. The V gene lost 5 bases and the J gene lost 4 bases, with 11 bases spanning the gap. Germline V gene sequence: CDR1 SGHTA, CDR2 FQGTGA. CDR3 bases: TGTGCCAGCAGCCGCGGGGGGGGCACTGAAGCTTTCTTT. This encodes CASSRGGGTEAFF.

This chain connects TRBV11-3 to TRBJ2-3; D gene ambiguous. This CDR3 is built from 13 residues. Trimming took 1 base from V and 7 from J, leaving 9 bases between them. CDR1 is SGHNT, CDR2 YENEEA, per germline. The CDR3 reads CASSLGWSNTQYF. The CDR3, as DNA: TGTGCCAGCAGCTTAGGGTGGAGTAATACGCAGTATTTT. The full variable domain, its missing parts supplied by reference TRBV11-3 and TRBJ2-3, is EAGVVQSPRYKIIEKKQPVAFWCNPISGHNTLYWYLQNLGQGPELLIRYENEEAVDDSQLPKDRFSAERLKGVDSTLKIQPAELGDSAVYLCASSLGWSNTQYFGPGTRLTVL.

The rearrangement uses TRBV7-2 and TRBJ2-6; 16 nucleotides line up with TRBD2. CDR3 length equals 17 residues. Per germline, CDR1 SGHTA and CDR2 FQGNSA. The trim removed 6 bases at V and 8 bases at J, leaving 7 bases unmatched. The CDR3 loop reads CASRGPGLAGGSNVLTF. The CDR3 DNA follows: TGTGCCAGCAGGGGACCGGGACTAGCGGGGGGGTCCAACGTCCTGACTTTC. The variable domain in full, with the rest retrieved from reference TRBV7-2 and TRBJ2-6, is GAGVSQSPSNKVTEKGKDVELRCDPISGHTALYWYRQSLGQGLEFLIYFQGNSAPDKSGLPSDRFSAERTGGSVSTLTIQRTQQEDSAVYLCASRGPGLAGGSNVLTFGAGSRLTVL.

The chain has TRBV18 and TRBJ1-6; D ambiguous. The length of the CDR3 is 16 residues. Trimming removed 2 bases at V and 2 bases at J, with 10 bases between. CDR1 is KGHSH, CDR2 LQKENI, per germline. This CDR3 is CASSPDITTYNSPLHF. Written as DNA, the CDR3 is TGTGCCAGCTCACCAGATATAACAACCTATAATTCACCCCTCCACTTT.

The chain employs TRBV19 and TRBJ1-1; D perhaps matches TRBD1 (5 bases). Germline CDR1 and CDR2: LNHDA and SQIVND (reference sequence). The CDR3 runs to 13 residues. V gave up 0 bases and J gave up 6 bases, with 8 bases separating them. CDR3 coding DNA: TGTGCCAGTAGTATAGATTGGGACGCTGAAGCTTTCTTT. Protein product: CASSIDWDAEAFF.

This chain connects TRBV6-1 to TRBJ2-1, with D unresolved. The CDR3 length is 13 residues. Germline V gives CDR1 MNHNS, CDR2 SASEGT. V was shortened by 11 bases and J by 5 bases, with 16 bases between the two germline ends. The CDR3 spells CASTGANNNEQFF. For the CDR3, the DNA is TGTGCCTCAACCGGCGCGAATAACAATGAGCAGTTCTTC.

This clone was counted a single time. V and J are TRBV28 and TRBJ1-2, with TRBD1 matching 9 bases. Looked up from germline, CDR1 is MDHEN and CDR2 is SYDVKM. The CDR3 extends over 14 amino acids. Unmatched junction bases numbered 5, after V lost 2 bases and J lost 7 bases. CDR3 nucleotide sequence: TGTGCCAGCAGTTTAAGGGACAGGGCTCCTGGCTACACCTTC. As protein: CASSLRDRAPGYTF.

The chain carries TRBV4-2 and TRBJ1-2; the D is unclear. CDR3 size: 15 residues. Germline CDR1 is LGHNA and CDR2 is YNFKEQ. The germline V and J ends were trimmed by 0 bases and 4 bases, with 12 bases remaining between them. The CDR3 region has the DNA TGTGCCAGCAGCCAAGAAAACCAGGATTCCTATGGCTACACCTTC. Its translation: CASSQENQDSYGYTF.

In its sample, this clone was seen a few times. Here the CDR3 DNA reads TGTGCCAGCAGCCGAACGGCAGGGAGAACTGAAGCTTTCTTT. Translating it yields CASSRTAGRTEAFF. This chain connects TRBV14 to TRBJ1-1, with D possibly matching TRBD1 (5 bases). Between the trimmed V and J ends, which lost 4 bases and 5 bases, there was a span of 14 bases. The CDR3 contains 14 residues. Germline-derived CDR1 and CDR2 are SGHDN and FVKESK.

The V and J genes are TRBV9 and TRBJ2-3; the match to TRBD2 covers 7 bases. Germline V gene data show CDR1 as SGDLS and CDR2 as YYNGEE. There are 16 residues in the CDR3. J was trimmed by 5 bases and V by 5 bases; bases with no gene match: 14. In DNA, the CDR3 is TGTGCCAGCAGTTTGACGGGAGGCGGGGGAGAAGATACGCAGTATTTT. Translation gives CASSLTGGGGEDTQYF.

The CDR3 reads CASSEVTLTDTQYF. The DNA for the CDR3 is TGTGCCAGCAGTGAAGTGACACTGACAGATACGCAGTATTTT. The J gene is TRBJ2-3, the V gene TRBV6-1, with D unresolved. This CDR3 contains 14 residues. Germline V gives CDR1 MNHNS, CDR2 SASEGT. V was pared by 1 base and J by 3 bases, with 8 bases between.

The rearrangement joins TRBV25-1 to TRBJ2-6; D is unresolved. This CDR3 contains 16 residues. The V gene lost 1 base and the J gene lost 0 bases, with 7 bases spanning the gap. Germline CDR1 and CDR2: MGHDK and SYGVNS. For the CDR3, the DNA is TGTGCCAGCAGTGAATGGAGACCCTCTGGGGCCAACGTCCTGACTTTC. Protein: CASSEWRPSGANVLTF.

V usage is TRBV7-3 and J usage is TRBJ1-1, with D possibly TRBD1 on 6 matching bases. Trimming took off 5 bases at V and 0 bases at J, with 7 bases between the two ends. Germline V CDR1 and CDR2: SGHTA, FQGTGA. The CDR3 is 13 amino acids. Here the CDR3 DNA reads TGTGCCAGCAGCCAGGGGATGAACACTGAAGCTTTCTTT. Translation: CASSQGMNTEAFF.